The clone carrying this T cell receptor beta chain was counted a few times. This record belongs to a study of cytomegalovirus exposure and HLA in healthy donors. Per germline, CDR1 MNHEY and CDR2 SVGAGI. V gave up 6 bases and J gave up 6 bases; unmatched junction bases: 6. CDR3 length: 13 residues. Primers included in the PCR were 60 Vbeta and 13 Jbeta primers. Produced via immunoSEQ multiplex PCR; TCRdb's table is partial and in-frame only. The sample has some 120,000 clones; 78% are singletons. This sequence joins TRBV6-5 and TRBJ1-1; 8 bases match TRBD1. What was sequenced was PBMCs. This TCR came from a woman aged 40 to 50 in good health and CMV-seronegative. The CDR3 sequence is CASSIQQGAEAFF. CDR3 nucleotides: TGTGCCAGCAGCATTCAACAGGGGGCTGAAGCTTTCTTT.